The present TCR beta chain was sequenced within a study of blood T cell repertoires in COVID-19 (dated by TCRdb to about 2020). Regarding the complete study: Collaborator samples came from the United States, Italy and Spain and covered acute and convalescent phases of COVID-19. The sample metadata nearly always contained a de-identified subject ID, COVID-19 status, age in years and sex. Samples were obtained from the ongoing ImmuneRACE study (first 160 participants) and from over 1,000 subjects provided by 6 global collaborators. Where available, HLA class I and class II types were obtained from metadata supplied by the sample provider rather than from assay-based typing. The repertoires were made available in a free public database intended to serve as a resource for research on the immune response to SARS-CoV-2. The prospective study material was composed of cDNA or gDNA derived from T cells, B-cell-depleted T cells, or PBMCs. Deeply sampled blood TCRbeta repertoires from subjects exposed to, actively infected with, or recovered from COVID-19 were included in the dataset. General findings and caveats noted by the study authors: The amount of clinical and demographic metadata varied by source and participant and was provided uncurated.

As for this clone: The antigen it binds to is not known. Base qualities are not recorded, but no much larger clone differs from it by a single base.

In the prospective study, participants were about 18 to 89 years old, resided in about two dozen geographic areas of the United States, and were enrolled through a virtual design. In the prospective study, participants were assigned to cohorts based on the clinical history participants reported in a screening survey and a study questionnaire. Recovered participants in ImmuneRACE Cohort 3 were defined as having two consecutive negative NP/OP PCR tests, clearance from a healthcare professional, or resolution of symptoms. Mobile phlebotomists in the prospective study collected whole blood, serum and a nasopharyngeal or oropharyngeal swab from every participant. Prospective study participants could optionally give additional blood draws and questionnaires over a 2-month period. Before DNA extraction, blood samples from the prospective study were shipped at room temperature or frozen. TCRbeta CDR3 regions were amplified from genomic DNA by means of the immunoSEQ Assay, a bias-controlled multiplex PCR. The authors' analysis ran thus. The number of nucleated cells in each sample was estimated by amplification of reference gene primers within the assay. To quantify the absolute abundance of each unique TCRbeta CDR3 rearrangement, sequence reads were collapsed and filtered. For each sample, productive Simpson clonality was calculated by taking the square root of Simpson's diversity index across productive rearrangements. The source is immuneACCESS, and TCRdb retained only in-frame sequences with V and J called. Part of the clones is not carried over; for the studies checked, unresolved V genes explain less than half of this, and the remainder is unexplained. That table is the source of V, J and clone size, and D and trimming were worked out from the DNA. The sample contains about 180,000 clones, roughly 82% of them found a single time. Clones ranked in the top ten supply 13% to 15% of the sample.

Unmatched junction bases come to 10, with V trimmed by 3 bases and J by 6 bases. Looking up the germline V gene yields CDR1 KGHDR and CDR2 SFDVKD. The CDR3 measures 16 amino acids from cysteine to phenylalanine. The DNA shown is the 48-base CDR3, in frame from base 1. The source is a man aged 45-65 years who had recovered from COVID-19. Sequencing was done on a sample of PBMCs or T cells enriched from blood (not recorded which). The sequence links TRBV24-1 to TRBJ1-1, and 9 junction bases match TRBD1. Read as DNA, the sequence is TGTGCCACCAGTGATGAATTACAGGGGGCACAGGCTGAAGCTTTCTTT. It specifies CATSDELQGAQAEAFF.